This is a list of T cell receptor beta chains from one sample in a study of cytomegalovirus exposure and HLA in healthy donors. Assay: immunoSEQ multiplex PCR; the TCRdb copy retains only in-frame clones and omits some. Among approximately 100,000 clones listed, 76% were seen once. The specimen was PBMCs. The receptors derive from a woman between 45 and 65 years old in good health and CMV-seropositive. Each CDR3 is given without its conserved first and last residue.

TRBJ2-7 TRBV4-1 ASSQDVGQLGSYEQY
TRBJ1-5 TRBV27 ATRPGQGVQPQH
TRBJ1-5 TRBV19 ASSIPHRASNQPQH
TRBJ2-7 TRBV2 ASSPGQGAWEQY
TRBJ1-2 TRBV12-2 ASRLAEGVGGYT
TRBJ2-4 TRBV18 ASSPESSGSQY
TRBJ2-7 TRBV2 ASSVYGSYEQY
TRBJ1-4 TRBV19 ASSTWTGPNEKLF
TRBJ2-7 TRBV29-1 SVVTGDAYEQY
TRBJ2-3 TRBV19 ASSPTTGGDTQY
TRBJ1-5 TRBV19 ASSIRDRVNQPQH
TRBJ2-7 TRBV7-7 ASSLDRDGEQY
TRBJ1-1 TRBV28 ASSSQGERTEAF
TRBJ2-5 TRBV7-2 ASSPQRDLGETQY
TRBJ2-7 TRBV6-1 ASSEGIVAEQY
TRBJ2-7 TRBV4-3 ASSQDLTRDEQY
TRBJ2-7 TRBV18 ASSPLAGRYEQY
TRBJ1-1 TRBV5-4 ASSLGGATEAF
TRBJ2-7 TRBV7-9 SSSSLKTSGAYEQY
TRBJ2-7 TRBV15 ATSRSPGQPYEQY
TRBJ1-5 TRBV27 ASSLAGFSDQPQH
TRBJ2-5 TRBV11-2 ASSSGTSGSQETQY
TRBJ2-1 TRBV29-1 SVVSGDYNEQF
TRBJ2-7 TRBV13 ASSFLGQNYEQY
TRBJ2-2 TRBV5-6 ASSLGSGGTGELF
TRBJ2-7 TRBV7-9 ASSSDRGPIRQY
TRBJ1-2 TRBV25-1 ASSEGGAEGYT
TRBJ2-7 TRBV5-5 ASSLGYYEQY
TRBJ1-3 TRBV9 ASSSGSGNTIY
TRBJ1-6 TRBV5-5 ASSADSNSPLH
TRBJ2-7 TRBV27 ASSLNIRGIYYEQY
TRBJ1-6 TRBV2 ASSQNNSPLH
TRBJ1-6 TRBV2 ASSPDRGSNSPLH
TRBJ2-7 TRBV13 ASSSTLAPTLGYEQY
TRBJ2-3 TRBV9 ASSVTGGRGTDTQY
TRBJ1-5 TRBV2 ASSSQGSNQPQH
TRBJ2-1 TRBV11-2 ASSLVPRGRANEQF
TRBJ2-2 TRBV5-1 ANRDTEAGELF
TRBJ2-7 TRBV5-6 ASSSHYEQY
TRBJ2-3 TRBV5-6 ASSLVSGGTDTQY
TRBJ2-3 TRBV7-3 ASSPSGGVGGTDTQY
TRBJ1-1 TRBV27 ASSFRQIDTEAF
TRBJ2-5 TRBV7-9 ASSFGTGGETQY
TRBJ2-1 TRBV12-5 ASGQRDEQF
TRBJ1-5 TRBV6-1 ASRGTGASNQPQH
TRBJ1-6 TRBV5-4 ASSLDRGPLH
TRBJ2-1 TRBV19 ASSPSGSAYNEQF
TRBJ1-4 TRBV5-1 ASSLGQGVNIGEKLF
TRBJ2-5 TRBV5-4 ASSLGQGETQY
TRBJ2-1 TRBV5-4 ASSLGAVSYNEQF